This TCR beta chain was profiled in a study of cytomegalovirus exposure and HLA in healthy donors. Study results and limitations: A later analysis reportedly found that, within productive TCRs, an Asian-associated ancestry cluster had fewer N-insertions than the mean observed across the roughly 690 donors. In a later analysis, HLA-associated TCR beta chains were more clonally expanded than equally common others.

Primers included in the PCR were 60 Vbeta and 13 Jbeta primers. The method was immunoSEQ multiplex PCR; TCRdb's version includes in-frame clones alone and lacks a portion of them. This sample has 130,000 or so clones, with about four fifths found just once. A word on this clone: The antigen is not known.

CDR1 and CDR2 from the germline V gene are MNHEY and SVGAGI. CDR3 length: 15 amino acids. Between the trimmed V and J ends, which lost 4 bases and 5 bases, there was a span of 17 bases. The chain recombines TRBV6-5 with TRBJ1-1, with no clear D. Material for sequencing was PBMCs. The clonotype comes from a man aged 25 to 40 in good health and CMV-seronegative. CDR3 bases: TGTGCCAGCAGTTCACCCGGAGAGGTTAGGACTGAAGCTTTCTTT. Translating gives CASSSPGEVRTEAFF.